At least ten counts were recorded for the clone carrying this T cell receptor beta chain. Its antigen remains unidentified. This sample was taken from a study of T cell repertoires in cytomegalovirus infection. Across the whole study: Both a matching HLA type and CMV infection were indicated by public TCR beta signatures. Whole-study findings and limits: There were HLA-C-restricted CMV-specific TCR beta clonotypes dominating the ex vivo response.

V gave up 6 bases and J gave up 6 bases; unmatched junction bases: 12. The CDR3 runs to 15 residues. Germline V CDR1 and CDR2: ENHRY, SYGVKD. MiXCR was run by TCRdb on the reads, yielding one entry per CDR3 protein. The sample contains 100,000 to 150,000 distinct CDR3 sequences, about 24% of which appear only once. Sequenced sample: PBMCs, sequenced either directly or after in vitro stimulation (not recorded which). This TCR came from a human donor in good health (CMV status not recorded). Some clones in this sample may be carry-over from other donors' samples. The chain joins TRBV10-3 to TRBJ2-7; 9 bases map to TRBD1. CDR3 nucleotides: TGTGCCATCAGAGTACCGGGACAGGGTCCCTCCGAGCAGTACTTC. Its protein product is CAIRVPGQGPSEQYF.